The 5 T cell receptor beta chains presented below share a single source sample, sequenced in a study of T-cell reconstitution after alpha-beta-depleted transplantation in children. Unique molecular identifiers featured in how the TCRbeta library was prepared. MiXCR, applied by TCRdb to the PCR reads, yields one record per CDR3 protein. The sample consists of hundreds of thousands of distinct CDR3 sequences, over 9.5% of them appearing once. The sequenced sample was PBMCs from the stem cell graft donor, obtained from the stem cell graft. Every receptor here comes from a human donor who donated a stem cell graft to a child with acute myeloid leukemia.

The J gene is TRBJ2-1, the V gene TRBV30; 12 bases are a match to TRBD2. The CDR3 runs to 15 residues. CDR1 and CDR2 from the germline V gene are GTSNPN and SVGIG (reference sequence). The V segment lost 6 bases and the J segment 2 bases; nucleotides outside the gene matches: 5. CDR3: CACTSSGRAYNEQFF. The CDR3 nucleotides are TGTGCCTGCACCTCTAGCGGGAGGGCCTACAATGAGCAGTTCTTC.

This clonotype occurred many times. The J gene is TRBJ2-1, the V gene TRBV12-3 or TRBV12-4; 8 bases fit TRBD2. CDR3 size: 13 residues. Germline trimming cut 3 bases from V and 9 bases from J; bases unmatched to any gene: 4. Here the CDR3 reads CASSLQRESEQFF. The CDR3 bases are TGTGCCAGCAGTTTGCAGCGGGAGAGTGAGCAGTTCTTC.

The sample holds many counts of this clonotype. The CDR3 sequence: CASSRTSGSNTGELFF. The CDR3, as DNA: TGCGCCAGCAGCAGGACTAGCGGGTCGAACACCGGGGAGCTGTTTTTT. The rearrangement joins TRBV5-1 to TRBJ2-2; TRBD2 agrees at 11 bases. Germline V lookup: CDR1 SGHRS, CDR2 YFSETQ. V shed 4 bases and J 0 bases; nucleotides not matched to a gene: 2. This CDR3 has 16 amino acids.

In regard to this clonotype: A much larger clone lies one base from this, so it may be a read error. V and J are TRBV29-1 and TRBJ1-3, with unresolved D. The CDR3 is 14 residues long. Germline lookup yields CDR1 SQVTM and CDR2 ANQGSEA. V was clipped by 5 bases and J by 1 base, with 12 bases between them. The CDR3 loop reads CSVCSAGSGNTIYF. CDR3 in DNA: TGCAGCGTTTGTTCTGCGGGATCTGGAAACACCATATATTTT.

This clonotype was recorded only once. This rearrangement joins TRBV7-8 to TRBJ2-5, with a possible D match to TRBD2 (5 bases). V lost 2 bases, J lost 3 bases, and 13 bases lay in between. Per the germline V gene, CDR1 is SGHVS and CDR2 is FQNEAQ. This CDR3 region has 15 residues. CDR3 sequence (DNA): TGTGCCAGCAGCTTAACAGCGGTAGCCGAAGAGACCCAGTACTTC. Translating gives CASSLTAVAEETQYF.